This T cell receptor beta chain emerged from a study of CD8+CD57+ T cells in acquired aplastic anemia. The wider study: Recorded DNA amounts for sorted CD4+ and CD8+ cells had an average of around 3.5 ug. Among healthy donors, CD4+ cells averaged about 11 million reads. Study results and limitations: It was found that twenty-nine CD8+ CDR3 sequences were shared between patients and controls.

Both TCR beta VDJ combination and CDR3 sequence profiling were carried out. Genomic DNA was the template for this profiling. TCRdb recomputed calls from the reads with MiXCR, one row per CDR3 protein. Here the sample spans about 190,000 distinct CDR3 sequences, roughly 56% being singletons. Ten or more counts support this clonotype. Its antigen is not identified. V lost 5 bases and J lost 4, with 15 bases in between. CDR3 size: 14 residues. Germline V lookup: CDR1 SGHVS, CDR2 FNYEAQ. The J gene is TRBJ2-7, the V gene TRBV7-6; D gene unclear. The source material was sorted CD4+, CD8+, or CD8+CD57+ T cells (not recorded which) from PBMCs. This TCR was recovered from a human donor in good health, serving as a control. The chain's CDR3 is CASSQGRGTYEQYF. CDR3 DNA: TGTGCCAGCAGCCAAGGACGCGGCACGTACGAGCAGTACTTC. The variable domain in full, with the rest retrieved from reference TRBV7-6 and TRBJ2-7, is GAGVSQSPRYKVTKRGQDVALRCDPISGHVSLYWYRQALGQGPEFLTYFNYEAQQDKSGLPNDRFSAERPEGSISTLTIQRTEQRDSAMYRCASSQGRGTYEQYFGPGTRLTVT.